The 20 T cell receptor beta chains below all came from one sample that was sequenced in a study of blood T cell repertoires in COVID-19. Method: immunoSEQ multiplex PCR; TCRdb's copy keeps in-frame clones and lacks some. Among roughly 350,000 clones, approximately 92% were seen once, and the ten largest hold under 20%. The sample was PBMCs or T cells enriched from blood (not recorded which). The source is a young woman who had recovered from COVID-19.

This clone has a single count. The rearrangement links TRBV19 to TRBJ1-5, with 8 bases aligning to TRBD1. Germline V CDR1 and CDR2: LNHDA, SQIVND (reference sequence). Trimming removed 5 bases from V and 4 bases from J; junction bases left unmatched: 7. The CDR3 totals 15 residues. CDR3 DNA sequence: TGTGCCAGTAGTCTACTCCGGGACAGGAATCAGCCCCAGCATTTT. The encoded protein is CASSLLRDRNQPQHF.

A word on this clone: The identical CDR3 is also encoded by other nucleotide sequences in the sample. The chain has TRBV7-9 and TRBJ1-1, with a tentative D call TRBD1 (5 bases). V gave up 1 base and J gave up 0 bases, with 6 bases separating them. Germline CDR1 reads SEHNR; CDR2 reads FQNEAQ (reference sequence). The CDR3 has 14 residues. CDR3 coding DNA: TGTGCCAGCAGCTTAGGACAGATGAACACTGAAGCTTTCTTT. Translation gives CASSLGQMNTEAFF.

This sequence joins TRBV28 and TRBJ2-7; possible D gene TRBD1, 6 bases. Germline CDR1 MDHEN, CDR2 SYDVKM. Trimming took off 7 bases at V and 4 bases at J, with 11 bases between the two ends. The CDR3 contains 12 residues. The CDR3 region has the DNA TGTGCCAGCACCCTAACAGGGTACGAGCAGTACTTC. Its protein product is CASTLTGYEQYF.

This clone was detected once. Within the sample, other DNA sequences also encode this same CDR3. The chain has TRBV11-2 and TRBJ2-5; 12 nucleotides match TRBD1. CDR1 is SGHAT, CDR2 FQNNGV, per germline. This CDR3 has 16 amino acids. V trimming: 2 bases; J trimming: 6 bases; junction bases outside the gene matches: 7. CDR3 coding DNA: TGTGCCAGCAGCTTACAAACTGGGACAGGGGGCAAGACCCAGTACTTC. Translated, it gives CASSLQTGTGGKTQYF.

This clone occurred a few times. This chain links TRBV10-3 with TRBJ2-7; a possible D gene is TRBD2 (7 bases). Trimming cost V 11 bases and J 0 bases, with 20 bases left between them. The germline V gene has CDR1 ENHRY and CDR2 SYGVKD. The CDR3 length is 15 residues. This CDR3 is CAARSGEGYSYEQYF. CDR3 sequence (DNA): TGTGCCGCCCGGTCAGGGGAGGGGTACTCCTACGAGCAGTACTTC.

The rearrangement joins TRBV6-5 to TRBJ1-5, with D perhaps matching TRBD1 (6 bases). Germline assignment: CDR1 MNHEY and CDR2 SVGAGI. The ends were cut back, 2 bases at V and 1 base at J, with 6 bases in the middle. The CDR3 length is 14 residues. CDR3 bases: TGTGCCAGCAGTTACGGGGGCAGCAATCAGCCCCAGCATTTT. Amino acids: CASSYGGSNQPQHF.

V is TRBV28 and J is TRBJ1-2; tentatively, D is TRBD1 (5 bases). Germline V gene data show CDR1 as MDHEN and CDR2 as SYDVKM. The CDR3 length is 13 residues. V was trimmed by 10 bases and J by 4 bases, leaving 16 bases between them. The CDR3 nucleotides are TGTGCCACCCAGACCTCGGGGGGCTATGGCTACACCTTC. It translates to CATQTSGGYGYTF.

The chain joins TRBV3-1 (or the pseudogene TRBV3-2) to TRBJ1-1; 7 nucleotides match TRBD1. The CDR3 extends over 13 amino acids. With V trimmed by 5 bases and J by 4 bases, 4 bases remained unmatched. Germline V lookup: CDR1 LGHDT, CDR2 YNNKEL (reference sequence). The CDR3 DNA sequence: TGTGCCAGCAGCAGGGGGCCCAGCACTGAAGCTTTCTTT. It codes for CASSRGPSTEAFF.

The V and J genes are TRBV18 and TRBJ1-2; unclear D gene. The CDR3 has 14 amino acids. In germline, CDR1 is KGHSH, CDR2 LQKENI. V was cut by 3 bases and J by 7 bases, with 15 bases left in between. This CDR3 reads CASSPRRERGGYTF. CDR3 sequence (DNA): TGTGCCAGCTCACCCCGGCGGGAACGCGGTGGCTACACCTTC.

The chain is built from TRBV11-2 and TRBJ2-2; D remains unclear. Germline CDR1 reads SGHAT; CDR2 reads FQNNGV. Trimming left V 1 base short and J 7 bases short, with 7 bases between. The CDR3 spans 13 residues. The CDR3 nucleotides are TGTGCCAGCAGCTTAGGAGATGGCGGGGAGCTGTTTTTT. Translated, it gives CASSLGDGGELFF.

The CDR3 is CATSTGASTDTQYF. In DNA form, the CDR3 reads TGTGCCACCAGTACAGGGGCTAGCACAGATACGCAGTATTTT. The gene calls are TRBV24-1 and TRBJ2-3, with TRBD1 identical over 7 bases. The CDR3 consists of 14 residues. Germline V gene sequence: CDR1 KGHDR, CDR2 SFDVKD. V trimming: 6 bases; J trimming: 0 bases; junction bases outside the gene matches: 2.

This clone was detected a few times. The chain links TRBV11-2 to TRBJ2-1, with D perhaps matching TRBD2 (5 bases). Looked up from germline, CDR1 is SGHAT and CDR2 is FQNNGV. With 5 bases removed from V and 3 bases from J, the gap between germline ends came to 14 bases. CDR3 length: 15 residues. As DNA, the CDR3 is TGTGCCAGCAGCCACCGGACTGGGAACTACAATGAGCAGTTCTTC. Translated, it gives CASSHRTGNYNEQFF.

This chain joins TRBV6-5 and TRBJ1-5, with D possibly matching TRBD1 (6 bases). Germline CDR1 is MNHEY and CDR2 is SVGAGI. The CDR3 runs to 14 residues. The V end was cut by 6 bases, the J end by 2 bases, with 11 bases between. CDR3 nucleotides: TGTGCCAGCAGACCCGGGACACGCAATCAGCCCCAGCATTTT. Its protein product is CASRPGTRNQPQHF.

The V call is TRBV5-6, the J call TRBJ2-5; D is undetermined. V shed 1 base and J shed 7 bases, with 14 bases lying between them. The CDR3 extends over 14 amino acids. Germline CDR1 SGHDT, CDR2 YYEEEE. In DNA, the CDR3 is TGTGCCAGCAGCTTGTCGGCAGACTTAGGGACCCAGTACTTC. This sequence encodes CASSLSADLGTQYF. The entire variable domain, with the rest obtained from reference TRBV5-6 and TRBJ2-5, is as follows: DAGVTQSPTHLIKTRGQQVTLRCSPKSGHDTVSWYQQALGQGPQFIFQYYEEEERQRGNFPDRFSGHQFPNYSSELNVNALLLGDSALYLCASSLSADLGTQYFGPGTRLLVL.

The chain joins TRBV5-6 to TRBJ1-1; 9 bases match TRBD1. Germline CDR1 SGHDT, CDR2 YYEEEE. This CDR3 region has 14 residues. J gave up 6 bases and V 2 bases, and 5 bases lay outside the gene matches. In DNA, the CDR3 is TGTGCCAGCAGCTTCGACAGGGGGAAGGCTGAAGCTTTCTTT. This encodes CASSFDRGKAEAFF.

This clone appeared once. The chain joins TRBV30 to TRBJ1-6; 7 bases are a match to TRBD1. Losses at the gene ends were 2 bases for V and 7 bases for J; bases not matched to a gene: 2. Germline V CDR1 and CDR2: GTSNPN, SVGIG (reference sequence). The CDR3 totals 13 residues. CDR3 bases: TGTGCCTGGAGTCAGGGGGGAAATTCACCCCTCCACTTT. Amino acid sequence: CAWSQGGNSPLHF.

This chain uses TRBV24-1 with TRBJ1-5; 10 bases fit TRBD1. The CDR3 sequence is 16 residues long. The trim removed 3 bases at V and 2 bases at J, leaving 3 bases unmatched. CDR1 and CDR2 (germline): KGHDR, SFDVKD. The CDR3 DNA sequence: TGTGCCACCAGTGATGGGACAGGGGTTGGCAATCAGCCCCAGCATTTT. Protein: CATSDGTGVGNQPQHF.

The chain carries TRBV27 and TRBJ1-1; 7 positions agree with TRBD1. The V gene's germline CDR1 is MNHEY and CDR2 SMNVEV (reference sequence). The junction had 13 bases not matched to a gene; V was cut back by 6 bases and J by 3 bases. The CDR3 totals 16 residues. The CDR3 loop is CASSRNRGQKYTEAFF. The DNA for the CDR3 is TGTGCCAGCAGCCGAAACAGGGGCCAGAAATACACTGAAGCTTTCTTT.

This clone was seen once. V usage is TRBV18 and J usage is TRBJ1-5; 8 bases agree with TRBD1. There are 14 residues in the CDR3. The V and J ends lost 1 base and 6 bases, in that order; junction bases with no gene match: 2. CDR1 is KGHSH and CDR2 is LQKENI in the germline V gene. CDR3 residues: CASSPRQGSQPQHF. The CDR3 DNA follows: TGTGCCAGCTCACCACGACAGGGGAGTCAGCCCCAGCATTTT.

This clone was recorded only once. This sequence joins TRBV7-9 and TRBJ1-2; D is unclear. The CDR3 runs to 13 residues. V lost 3 bases, J lost 4 bases, and 9 bases lay in between. Germline-derived CDR1 and CDR2 are SEHNR and FQNEAQ (reference sequence). The CDR3 reads CASSFDFLYGYTF. Written as DNA, the CDR3 is TGTGCCAGCAGCTTTGACTTCCTCTATGGCTACACCTTC.